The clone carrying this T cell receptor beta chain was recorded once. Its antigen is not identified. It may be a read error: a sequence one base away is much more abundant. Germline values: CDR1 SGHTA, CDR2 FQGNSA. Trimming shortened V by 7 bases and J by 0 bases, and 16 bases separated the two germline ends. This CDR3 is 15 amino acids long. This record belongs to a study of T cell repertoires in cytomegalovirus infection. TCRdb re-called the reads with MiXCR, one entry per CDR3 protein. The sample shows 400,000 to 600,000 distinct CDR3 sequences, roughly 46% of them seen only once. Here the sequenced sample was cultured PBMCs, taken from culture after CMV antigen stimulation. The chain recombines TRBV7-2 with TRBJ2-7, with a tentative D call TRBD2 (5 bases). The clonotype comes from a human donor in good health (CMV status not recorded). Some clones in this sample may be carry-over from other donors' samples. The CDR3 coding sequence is TGTGCCAGCATCCCCCGAGGGCCCTCCTCCTACGAGCAGTACTTC. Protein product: CASIPRGPSSYEQYF.